These 14 T cell receptor beta chains came from one sample sequenced in a study of blood T cell repertoires in COVID-19 (dated by TCRdb to about 2020). The library was obtained by the immunoSEQ multiplex PCR assay. TCRdb re-hosts the immuneACCESS table, in-frame sequences only. Its copies lack some clones; in the studies checked, an unresolved V gene accounts for under half of them, and the cause for the rest is not known. This sample holds 110,000 to 150,000 clones; under 80% were observed only once. About 4% of the sample is in the top ten clones. Sequencing input: peripheral blood. The receptors derive from a man between 60 and 75 years old with acute or convalescent COVID-19.

The chain carries TRBV10-2 and TRBJ1-2; 8 positions agree with TRBD1. CDR1 WSHSY and CDR2 SAAADI come from the germline V gene. V shed 8 bases, J shed 1 base, and the junction held 3 bases outside the gene matches. The CDR3 runs to 13 residues. The CDR3 is CASRGQGNYGYTF. The CDR3 nucleotides read TGCGCCAGCCGCGGACAGGGTAACTATGGCTACACCTTC.

The CDR3 DNA sequence: TGTGCCAGTAGTTCCCGGGACAGCGGAAACACCATATATTTT. Its translation: CASSSRDSGNTIYF. The chain recombines TRBV19 with TRBJ1-3; 7 positions match TRBD1. Trimming removed 5 bases from V and 4 bases from J; junction bases left unmatched: 5. Germline CDR1 reads LNHDA; CDR2 reads SQIVND (reference sequence). The CDR3 extends over 14 amino acids.

The J gene is TRBJ1-4, the V gene TRBV5-4, with D perhaps matching TRBD1 (5 bases). This CDR3 has 15 amino acids. V dropped 2 bases and J dropped 6 bases, with 14 bases sitting between them. Germline assignment: CDR1 SGHNT and CDR2 YYREEE (reference sequence). This chain's CDR3 is CASSFLGAGDEKLFF. CDR3 in DNA: TGTGCCAGCAGCTTCCTTGGGGCTGGTGATGAAAAACTGTTTTTT. The full variable domain, rest sourced from reference TRBV5-4 and TRBJ1-4, is ETGVTQSPTHLIKTRGQQVTLRCSSQSGHNTVSWYQQALGQGPQFIFQYYREEENGRGNFPPRFSGLQFPNYSSELNVNALELDDSALYLCASSFLGAGDEKLFFGSGTQLSVL.

The rearrangement joins TRBV7-9 to TRBJ1-1, with 11 positions matching TRBD1. This CDR3 is built from 16 residues. J gave up 6 bases and V 3 bases, and 9 bases lay outside the gene matches. CDR1 and CDR2 (germline): SEHNR, FQNEAQ (reference sequence). DNA for the CDR3: TGTGCCAGCAGCTTCGGACAGGGGGCTAGGGGGGCTGAAGCTTTCTTT. Translating it yields CASSFGQGARGAEAFF.

The chain has TRBV3-1 (or the pseudogene TRBV3-2) and TRBJ1-5, with D possibly being TRBD1 (5 bases). Trimming left V 5 bases short and J 1 base short, with 9 bases between. The CDR3 extends over 14 amino acids. CDR1 and CDR2 (germline): LGHDT, YNNKEL (reference sequence). CDR3 sequence reads: CASSSRGSNQPQHF. CDR3 nucleotide sequence: TGTGCCAGCAGCTCAAGGGGCAGCAATCAGCCCCAGCATTTT.

The CDR3 region has the DNA TGTGCCAGCAGTGATAGCTCCTCTGGAAACACCATATATTTT. Translation gives CASSDSSSGNTIYF. The V call is TRBV2, the J call TRBJ1-3; no firm D call. The CDR3 length is 14 residues. CDR1 SNHLY and CDR2 FYNNEI come from the germline V gene. V was pared by 3 bases and J by 0 bases, with 6 bases between.

This clone appeared once. The J gene is TRBJ2-5, the V gene TRBV7-6; the D gene is possibly TRBD2 (7 bases). The CDR3 extends over 16 amino acids. The germline V gene encodes CDR1 SGHVS and CDR2 FNYEAQ. The V and J ends lost 1 base and 4 bases respectively, with 16 bases between them. CDR3 sequence reads: CASSLGVGGARETQYF. The CDR3 coding sequence is TGTGCCAGCAGCTTAGGGGTTGGGGGGGCCCGAGAGACCCAGTACTTC.

The sample holds one count of this clone. For the CDR3, the DNA is TGTGCCAGCAGCCTACTAGCGGACACAGATACGCAGTATTTT. Encoded protein: CASSLLADTDTQYF. The genes are TRBV13 and TRBJ2-3, with 8 bases identical to TRBD2. Per the germline V gene, CDR1 is PRHDT and CDR2 is FYEKMQ (reference sequence). The CDR3 sequence is 14 residues long. The trim removed 5 bases at V and 2 bases at J, leaving 3 bases unmatched.

The DNA for the CDR3 is TGTGCCAGCAGTCCGCAACAGGGTGGAGATACGCAGTATTTT. Encoded protein: CASSPQQGGDTQYF. This chain links TRBV27 with TRBJ2-3, with D maybe TRBD1 (6 bases). The CDR3 totals 14 residues. In germline, CDR1 is MNHEY, CDR2 SMNVEV (reference sequence). V gave up 5 bases and J gave up 5 bases, with 14 bases separating them.

The chain links TRBV3-1 (or the pseudogene TRBV3-2) to TRBJ2-2; no firm D call. Germline CDR1 reads LGHDT; CDR2 reads YNNKEL (reference sequence). CDR3 size: 12 residues. V lost 4 bases and J lost 2, with 2 bases in between. For the CDR3, the DNA is TGTGCCAGCAGCCCAAACACCGGGGAGCTGTTTTTT. Translation gives CASSPNTGELFF.

This clone was observed a single time. The CDR3, as DNA: TGTGCCTGGAGAGAGACTAGCACCTCCTACGAGCAGTACTTC. Protein sequence: CAWRETSTSYEQYF. J is TRBJ2-7 and V is TRBV30, with 7 bases matching TRBD2. CDR3 length: 14 residues. Germline V gene sequence: CDR1 GTSNPN, CDR2 SVGIG (reference sequence). V gave up 3 bases and J gave up 0 bases; unmatched junction bases: 5.

J is TRBJ1-1 and V is TRBV11-2, with D maybe TRBD1 (5 bases). The CDR3 is made up of 13 amino acids. Germline CDR1 SGHAT, CDR2 FQNNGV. The V end was cut by 5 bases, the J end by 7 bases, with 14 bases between. The CDR3 sequence is CASSQDRLSEAFF. The CDR3 region has the DNA TGTGCCAGCAGCCAAGACAGACTCAGTGAAGCTTTCTTT.

This clone appeared once. The chain has TRBV5-6 and TRBJ1-6; D is uncertain. V shed 5 bases and J shed 6 bases, with 15 bases lying between them. CDR3 length: 15 residues. The germline V gene encodes CDR1 SGHDT and CDR2 YYEEEE. In DNA, the CDR3 is TGTGCCAGCAGTCGGAGTAAGCTGGGTAATTCACCCCTCCACTTT. As protein: CASSRSKLGNSPLHF.

This clone was counted between two and nine times. This chain uses TRBV28 with TRBJ1-2; D is ambiguous. The germline gives CDR1 MDHEN, CDR2 SYDVKM. V was pared by 3 bases and J by 5 bases, with 10 bases between. This CDR3 region has 13 residues. CDR3 nucleotide sequence: TGTGCCAGCAGTTTCCCGGGAAGGTATGGCTACACCTTC. Translated, it gives CASSFPGRYGYTF.